This note documents a single T cell receptor (beta chain) sequence. This specimen belongs to a study of long-term antiretroviral therapy in people with HIV. Version v3.0 of the immunoSEQ assay ran at survey level. Here immunoSEQ multiplex PCR was the method, and the copy in TCRdb shows in-frame clones only, minus some. The top ten clones hold around 7.4% of a sample with 25,000 to 35,000 clones, around 95% of them seen once. The CDR3 is 17 residues long. V was pared by 6 bases and J by 2 bases, with 15 bases of the junction left unmatched. Germline V gene data show CDR1 as SEHNR and CDR2 as FQNEAQ (reference sequence).

Sequences were derived from unsorted PBMCs, sampled 5.3 years after starting antiretroviral therapy. This receptor was identified in a man aged 25 to 45 with HIV. The rearrangement joins TRBV7-9 to TRBJ2-5; TRBD1 agrees at 7 bases. CDR3: CASSRPTGTVLQETQYF. CDR3 coding DNA: TGTGCCAGCAGTCGCCCTACCGGGACAGTTCTACAAGAGACCCAGTACTTC.